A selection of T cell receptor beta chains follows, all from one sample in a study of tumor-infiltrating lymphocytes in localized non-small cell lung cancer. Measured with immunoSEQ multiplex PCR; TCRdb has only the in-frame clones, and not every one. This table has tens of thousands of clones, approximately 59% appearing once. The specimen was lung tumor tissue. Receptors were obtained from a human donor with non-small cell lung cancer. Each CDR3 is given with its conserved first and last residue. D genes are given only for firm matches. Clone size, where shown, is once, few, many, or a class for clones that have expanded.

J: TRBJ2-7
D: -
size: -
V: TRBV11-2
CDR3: CASSAYNNEQYF
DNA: TGTGCCAGCAGCGCCTACAATAACGAGCAGTACTTC

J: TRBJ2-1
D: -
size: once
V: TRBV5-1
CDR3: CASTGESSYNEQFF
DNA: TGCGCCAGCACTGGAGAGTCCTCCTACAATGAGCAGTTCTTC

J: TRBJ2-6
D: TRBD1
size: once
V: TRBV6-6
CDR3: CASSYQGAAGANVLTF
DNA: TGTGCCAGCAGTTACCAGGGGGCAGCTGGGGCCAACGTCCTGACTTTC

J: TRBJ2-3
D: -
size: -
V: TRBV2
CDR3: CASSLDSTDTQYF
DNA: TGTGCCAGCAGCTTGGACAGCACAGATACGCAGTATTTT

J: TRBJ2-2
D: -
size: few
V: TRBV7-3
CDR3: CASSASGTGELFF
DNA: TGTGCCAGCAGCGCCAGCGGCACCGGGGAGCTGTTTTTT

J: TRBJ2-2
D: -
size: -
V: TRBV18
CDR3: CASSPTGELFF
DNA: TGTGCCAGCTCACCTACCGGGGAGCTGTTTTTT

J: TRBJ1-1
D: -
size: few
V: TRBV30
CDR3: CAWSAGRSGGTEAFF
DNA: TGTGCCTGGAGTGCCGGACGTTCAGGCGGGACTGAAGCTTTCTTT

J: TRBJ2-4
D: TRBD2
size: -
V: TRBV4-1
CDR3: CASSQGASGRLQHNKNIQYF
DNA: TGCGCCAGCAGCCAAGGGGCTAGCGGGAGGCTTCAACACAACAAAAACATTCAGTACTTC

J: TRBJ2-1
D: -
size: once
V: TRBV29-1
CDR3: CSVPGTDSYNEQFF
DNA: TGCAGCGTGCCCGGGACTGATTCCTACAATGAGCAGTTCTTC

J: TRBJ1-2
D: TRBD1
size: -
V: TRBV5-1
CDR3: CASSLDTGADYGYTF
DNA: TGCGCCAGCAGCTTGGACACAGGGGCCGACTATGGCTACACCTTC

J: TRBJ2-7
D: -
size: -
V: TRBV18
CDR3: CASSRQGGSSVYEQYF
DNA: TGTGCCAGCTCACGACAGGGAGGGTCTAGCGTCTACGAGCAGTACTTC

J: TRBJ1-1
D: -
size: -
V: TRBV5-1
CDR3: CTSSSRQANTEAFF
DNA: TGCACCAGCAGCTCTCGGCAGGCGAACACTGAAGCTTTCTTT

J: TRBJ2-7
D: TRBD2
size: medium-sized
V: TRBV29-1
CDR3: CSVLTSGMYEQYF
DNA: TGCAGCGTCTTGACTAGCGGGATGTACGAGCAGTACTTC

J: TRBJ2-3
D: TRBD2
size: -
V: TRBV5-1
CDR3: CASGISSGRLADTQYF
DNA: TGCGCCAGCGGAATATCTAGCGGGAGACTGGCAGATACGCAGTATTTT

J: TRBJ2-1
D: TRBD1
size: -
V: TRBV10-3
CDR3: CAISDVFTGARNNEQFF
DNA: TGTGCCATCAGTGATGTATTTACAGGGGCTAGGAACAATGAGCAGTTCTTC

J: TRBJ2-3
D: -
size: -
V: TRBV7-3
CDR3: CASSLDTDTQYF
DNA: TGTGCCAGCAGCTTAGACACAGATACGCAGTATTTT

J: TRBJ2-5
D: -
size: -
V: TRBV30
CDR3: CAWSVGAQPNF
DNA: TGTGCCTGGAGTGTAGGGGCCCAGCCCAACTTC

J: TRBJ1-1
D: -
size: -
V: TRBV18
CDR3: CASSPGRGYGNTEAFF
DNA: TGTGCCAGCTCCCCGGGAAGGGGGTATGGGAACACTGAAGCTTTCTTT

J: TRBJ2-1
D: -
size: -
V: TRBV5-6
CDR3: CASSLAASGGNEQFF
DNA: TGTGCCAGCAGCTTGGCGGCCAGCGGTGGCAATGAGCAGTTCTTC

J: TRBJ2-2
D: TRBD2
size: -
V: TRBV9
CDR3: CASSVGSSGRLTGELFF
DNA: TGTGCCAGCAGCGTAGGATCTAGCGGGAGGCTCACCGGGGAGCTGTTTTTT

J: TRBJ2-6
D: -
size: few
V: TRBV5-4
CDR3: CASSFGPGANVLTF
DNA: TGTGCCAGCAGCTTTGGACCTGGGGCCAACGTCCTGACTTTC

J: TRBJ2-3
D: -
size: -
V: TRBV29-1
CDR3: CSDAGGDTQYF
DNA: TGCAGCGACGCTGGGGGGGATACGCAGTATTTT

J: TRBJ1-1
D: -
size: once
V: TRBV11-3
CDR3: CASSLGGGWTEAFF
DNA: TGTGCCAGCAGCTTAGGGGGAGGGTGGACTGAAGCTTTCTTT

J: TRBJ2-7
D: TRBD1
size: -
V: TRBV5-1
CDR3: CASSLYGTATYEQYF
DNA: TGCGCCAGCAGCTTATATGGGACAGCCACCTACGAGCAGTACTTC

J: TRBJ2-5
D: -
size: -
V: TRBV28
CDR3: CASRLRDRGRTQYF
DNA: TGTGCCAGCAGACTCCGGGACCGAGGGAGGACCCAGTACTTC

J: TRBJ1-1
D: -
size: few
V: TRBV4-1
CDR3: CASSQYGRTEAFF
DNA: TGCGCCAGCAGCCAATATGGTAGGACTGAAGCTTTCTTT

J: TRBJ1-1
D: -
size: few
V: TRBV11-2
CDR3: CASSLDHTVPNTEAFF
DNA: TGTGCCAGCAGCTTAGATCATACCGTTCCGAACACTGAAGCTTTCTTT

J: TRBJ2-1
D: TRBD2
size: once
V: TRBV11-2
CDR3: CASRGEREARRNEQFF
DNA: TGTGCCAGCAGAGGCGAGCGGGAGGCTCGGAGGAATGAGCAGTTCTTC

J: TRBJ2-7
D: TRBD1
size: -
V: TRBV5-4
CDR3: CASSPGTGDSYEQYF
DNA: TGTGCCAGCAGTCCCGGGACAGGGGACTCCTACGAGCAGTACTTC

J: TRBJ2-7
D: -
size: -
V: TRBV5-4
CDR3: CASSLDVPSYEQYF
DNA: TGTGCCAGCAGCTTGGACGTCCCTTCCTACGAGCAGTACTTC

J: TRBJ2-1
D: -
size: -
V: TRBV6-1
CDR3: CASSEGSYNEQFF
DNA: TGTGCCAGCAGTGAAGGTTCGTACAATGAGCAGTTCTTC

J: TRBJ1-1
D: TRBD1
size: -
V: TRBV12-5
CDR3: CASGLDVRGRALNTEAFF
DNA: TGTGCTAGTGGTTTGGATGTAAGGGGGCGTGCGTTGAACACTGAAGCTTTCTTT